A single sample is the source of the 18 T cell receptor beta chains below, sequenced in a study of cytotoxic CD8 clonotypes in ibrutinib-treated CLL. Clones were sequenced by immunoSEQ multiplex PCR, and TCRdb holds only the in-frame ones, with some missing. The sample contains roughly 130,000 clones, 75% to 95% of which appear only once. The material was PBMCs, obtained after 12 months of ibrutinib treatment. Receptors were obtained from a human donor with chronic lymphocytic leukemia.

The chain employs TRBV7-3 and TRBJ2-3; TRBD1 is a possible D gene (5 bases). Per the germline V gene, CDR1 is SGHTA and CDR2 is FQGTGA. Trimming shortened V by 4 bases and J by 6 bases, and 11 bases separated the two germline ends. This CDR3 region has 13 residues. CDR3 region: CASSSLQGDTQYF. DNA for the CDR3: TGTGCCAGCAGCTCTTTGCAGGGCGATACGCAGTATTTT.

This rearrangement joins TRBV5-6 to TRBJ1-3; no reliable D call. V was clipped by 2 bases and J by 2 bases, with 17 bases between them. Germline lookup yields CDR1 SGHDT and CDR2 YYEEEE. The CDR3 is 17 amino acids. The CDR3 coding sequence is TGTGCCAGCAGCTTTCGAGCGGACTTACCACCTGGAAACACCATATATTTT. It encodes CASSFRADLPPGNTIYF.

The CDR3, as DNA: TGTGCCAGCAGCTCACCGGGACAGGGGACCTACGAGCAGTACTTC. It codes for CASSSPGQGTYEQYF. The rearrangement joins TRBV5-6 to TRBJ2-7; 10 nucleotides match TRBD1. The CDR3 has 15 amino acids. J was trimmed by 2 bases and V by 3 bases; bases with no gene match: 5. In germline, CDR1 is SGHDT, CDR2 YYEEEE.

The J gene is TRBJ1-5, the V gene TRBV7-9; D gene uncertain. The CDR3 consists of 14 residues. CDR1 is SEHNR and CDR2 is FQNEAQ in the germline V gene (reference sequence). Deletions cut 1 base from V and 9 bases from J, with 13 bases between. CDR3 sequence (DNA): TGTGCCAGCAGCTTAGGGGCAGGAGGCTCGCCCCAGCATTTT. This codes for CASSLGAGGSPQHF.

CDR3 in DNA: TGTGCCAGCAGTTTAGGGGCTGAAGCTTTCTTT. Its protein product is CASSLGAEAFF. The chain employs TRBV27 and TRBJ1-1; D remains ambiguous. CDR3 size: 11 residues. Germline lookup yields CDR1 MNHEY and CDR2 SMNVEV (reference sequence). V shed 2 bases and J shed 6 bases, with 4 bases lying between them.

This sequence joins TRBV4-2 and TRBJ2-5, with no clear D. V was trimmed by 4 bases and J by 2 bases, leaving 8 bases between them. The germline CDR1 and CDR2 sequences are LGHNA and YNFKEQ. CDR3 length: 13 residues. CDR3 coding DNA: TGTGCCAGCAGCCCCGGCTGGCAAGAGACCCAGTACTTC. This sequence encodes CASSPGWQETQYF.

The CDR3 loop is CASSFEGASTDTQYF. The CDR3, as DNA: TGTGCCAGCAGTTTTGAGGGGGCGAGCACAGATACGCAGTATTTT. The V call is TRBV27, the J call TRBJ2-3; the match to TRBD1 covers 7 bases. The CDR3 length is 15 residues. Unmatched junction bases numbered 3, after V lost 3 bases and J lost 0 bases. Per germline, CDR1 MNHEY and CDR2 SMNVEV (reference sequence).

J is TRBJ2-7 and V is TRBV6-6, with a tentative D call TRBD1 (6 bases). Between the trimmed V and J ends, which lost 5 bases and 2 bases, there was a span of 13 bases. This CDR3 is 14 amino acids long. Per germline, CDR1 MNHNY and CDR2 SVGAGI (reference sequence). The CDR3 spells CASSDGTTTYEQYF. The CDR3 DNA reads TGTGCCAGCAGTGACGGGACAACCACCTACGAGCAGTACTTC.

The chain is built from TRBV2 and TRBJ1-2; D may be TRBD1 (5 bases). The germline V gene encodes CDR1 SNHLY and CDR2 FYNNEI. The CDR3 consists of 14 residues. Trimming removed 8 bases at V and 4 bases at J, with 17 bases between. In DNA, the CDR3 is TGTGCCAGCTGCAAGAGTGCGACAGCCTATGGCTACACCTTC. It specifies CASCKSATAYGYTF. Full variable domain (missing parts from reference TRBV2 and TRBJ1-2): EPEVTQTPSHQVTQMGQEVILRCVPISNHLYFYWYRQILGQKVEFLVSFYNNEISEKSEIFDDQFSVERPDGSNFTLKIRSTKLEDSAMYFCASCKSATAYGYTFGSGTRLTVV.

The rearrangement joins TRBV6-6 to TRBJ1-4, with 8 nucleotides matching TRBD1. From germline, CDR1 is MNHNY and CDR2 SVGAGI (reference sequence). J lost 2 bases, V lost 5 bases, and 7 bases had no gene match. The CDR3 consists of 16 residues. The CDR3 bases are TGTGCCAGCAGTCACGGACAGGGAAAGACTAATGAAAAACTGTTTTTT. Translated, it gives CASSHGQGKTNEKLFF.

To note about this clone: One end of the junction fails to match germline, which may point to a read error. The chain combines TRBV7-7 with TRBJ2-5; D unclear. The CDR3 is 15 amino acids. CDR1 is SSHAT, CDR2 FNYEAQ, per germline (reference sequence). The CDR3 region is CASSLLTLSQETQYF. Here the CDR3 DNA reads TGTGCTAGCAGCTTATTAACCCTTAGCCAAGAGACCCAGTACTTC.

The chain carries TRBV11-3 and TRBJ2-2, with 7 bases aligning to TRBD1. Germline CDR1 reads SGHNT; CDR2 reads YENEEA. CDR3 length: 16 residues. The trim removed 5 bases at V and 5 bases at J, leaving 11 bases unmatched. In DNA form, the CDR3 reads TGTGCCAGCAGCCCCCGACACAGGGGTATGACCGGGGAGCTGTTTTTT. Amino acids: CASSPRHRGMTGELFF.

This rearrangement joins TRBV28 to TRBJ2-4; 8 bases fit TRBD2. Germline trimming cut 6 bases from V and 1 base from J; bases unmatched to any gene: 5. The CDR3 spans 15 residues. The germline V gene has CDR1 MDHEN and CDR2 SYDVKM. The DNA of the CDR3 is TGTGCCAGCAGCACGACTAGCGATGCCAAAAACATTCAGTACTTC. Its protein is CASSTTSDAKNIQYF.

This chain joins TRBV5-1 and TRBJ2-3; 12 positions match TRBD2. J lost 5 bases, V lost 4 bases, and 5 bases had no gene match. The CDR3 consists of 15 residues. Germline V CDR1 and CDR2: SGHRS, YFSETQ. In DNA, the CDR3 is TGCGCCAGCAGCACACCGGGACTAGCGGGAGATACGCAGTATTTT. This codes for CASSTPGLAGDTQYF.

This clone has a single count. The CDR3 sequence is CASSLQGFSYEQYF. As DNA, the CDR3 is TGTGCCAGCAGCTTACAGGGTTTTTCCTACGAGCAGTACTTC. V usage is TRBV5-8 and J usage is TRBJ2-7; D perhaps matches TRBD1 (6 bases). The CDR3 has 14 amino acids. V was cut by 2 bases and J by 1 base, with 10 bases left in between. CDR1 and CDR2 from the germline V gene are SGHTS and YDEGEE. The full variable domain, with the rest looked up from reference TRBV5-8 and TRBJ2-7, is EAGVTQSPTHLIKTRGQQATLRCSPISGHTSVYWYQQALGLGLQFLLWYDEGEERNRGNFPPRFSGRQFPNYSSELNVNALELEDSALYLCASSLQGFSYEQYFGPGTRLTVT.

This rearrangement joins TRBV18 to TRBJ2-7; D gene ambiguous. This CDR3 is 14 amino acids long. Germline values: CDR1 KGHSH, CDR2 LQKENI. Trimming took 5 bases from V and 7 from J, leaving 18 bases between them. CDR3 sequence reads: CASSFKGPPGEQYF. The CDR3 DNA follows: TGTGCCAGCTCATTTAAGGGCCCACCGGGTGAGCAGTACTTC.

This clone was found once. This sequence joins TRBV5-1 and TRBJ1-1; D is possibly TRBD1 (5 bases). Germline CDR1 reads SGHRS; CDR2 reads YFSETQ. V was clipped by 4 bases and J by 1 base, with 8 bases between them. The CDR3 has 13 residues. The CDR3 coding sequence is TGCGCCAGCAGCACCCAGGGGAACACTGAAGCTTTCTTT. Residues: CASSTQGNTEAFF.

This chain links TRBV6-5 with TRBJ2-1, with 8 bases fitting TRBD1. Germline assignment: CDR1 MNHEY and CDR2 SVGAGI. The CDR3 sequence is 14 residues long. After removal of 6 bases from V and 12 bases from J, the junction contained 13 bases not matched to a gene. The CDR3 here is CASRDFRDRSGQFF. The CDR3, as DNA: TGTGCCAGCAGGGATTTTAGGGACAGGTCAGGGCAGTTCTTC.